Sequencing of this TCR beta chain was carried out in a study of shared clonotypes between healthy human individuals. Turning to the study itself: Each donor's CD4 naive and CD4 memory cells filled three plates apiece, CD8 naive two, and CD8 memory one. Findings and caveats of the study: Genetic and exposure-history diversity was limited by the few donors. Depth was large, yet rarefaction showed that sorted-subset sequencing was incomplete.

Germline values: CDR1 SGHDT, CDR2 YYEEEE. This CDR3 region has 15 residues. Trimming removed 5 bases from V and 0 bases from J, with 12 bases in between. Repertoires were generated with immunoSEQ multiplex PCR, while TCRdb's copy carries only in-frame clones and drops some. The data hold approximately 940,000 clones, with less than 85% observed a single time. The donors were all Caucasian adults (living in Nashville, Tennessee). On this clone: Its matching antigen is unknown.

This sequence originates from a man between 18 and 35 years old in good health. The specimen was memory CD4+ T cells sorted from blood. Subset here: CD45RA-negative fraction. The chain couples TRBV5-6 to TRBJ1-3; D gene ambiguous. The DNA of the CDR3 is TGTGCCAGCAGGCTAGGACGGAGCTCTGGAAACACCATATATTTT. Its translation: CASRLGRSSGNTIYF. The whole variable domain, filled in from reference TRBV5-6 and TRBJ1-3, reads DAGVTQSPTHLIKTRGQQVTLRCSPKSGHDTVSWYQQALGQGPQFIFQYYEEEERQRGNFPDRFSGHQFPNYSSELNVNALLLGDSALYLCASRLGRSSGNTIYFGEGSWLTVV.